This T cell receptor beta chain comes out of a study of CD8+CD57+ T cells in acquired aplastic anemia. General observations from the study: Patients and controls shared twenty-nine CD8+ CDR3 sequences.

Sequencing involved patients with CD8+CD57+ cell expansion previously shown by flow cytometry. Severe acquired aplastic anemia was diagnosed in all patients. When blood sampling took place, the patients had received no therapy. Genomic DNA served as template for TCR beta VDJ and CDR3 profiling. In TCRdb, the reads were re-called with MiXCR into one record per CDR3 protein. The profile shows about 98,000 distinct CDR3 sequences, roughly 70% of them singletons. Regarding this clonotype: No antigen is known for it.

The source of this sequence is a human donor with aplastic anemia. The sequenced material came from sorted CD4+, CD8+, or CD8+CD57+ T cells (not recorded which) from PBMCs.

The DNA for the CDR3 is TGCAGTGCTAGACAGGGTCCCTACGAGCAGTACTTC. As protein: CSARQGPYEQYF. The gene calls are TRBV20-1 and TRBJ2-7, with D maybe TRBD1 (5 bases). CDR1 and CDR2 from the germline V gene are DFQATT and SNEGSKA (reference sequence). The CDR3 extends over 12 amino acids. V lost 2 bases and J 2 bases, leaving 7 bases between the germline ends.